Each of the 14 T cell receptor beta chains below was sequenced from the same sample in a study of technical replicates of blood from a few donors. The method was immunoSEQ multiplex PCR; TCRdb's version includes in-frame clones alone and lacks a portion of them. The table shows 55,000 to 75,000 clones, with approximately 92% occurring only once. The sample taken for sequencing was PBMCs. These receptors were obtained from a human donor in good health. Some clones in this sample may be carry-over from other donors' samples.

This clone has just a few counts. The DNA for the CDR3 is TGTGCTAGTGGTGGGACAGGGGGCAACACTGAAGCTTTCTTT. It is translated as CASGGTGGNTEAFF. J is TRBJ1-1 and V is TRBV12-5; 12 bases fit TRBD1. The CDR3 length is 14 residues. Trimming removed 5 bases from V and 2 bases from J; junction bases left unmatched: 0. Germline assignment: CDR1 LGHNT and CDR2 FRNRAP.

J is TRBJ2-2 and V is TRBV2, with D perhaps TRBD2 (6 bases). Germline V gene sequence: CDR1 SNHLY, CDR2 FYNNEI. The CDR3 is made up of 15 amino acids. Trimming removed 8 bases from V and 5 bases from J, with 18 bases in between. CDR3 in amino acids: CASGGAGRRTGELFF. DNA of the CDR3: TGTGCCAGCGGGGGAGCAGGGAGGAGGACCGGGGAGCTGTTTTTT.

V is TRBV7-2 and J is TRBJ2-5; D is perhaps TRBD2 (6 bases). CDR1 SGHTA and CDR2 FQGNSA come from the germline V gene. Trimming shortened V by 8 bases and J by 5 bases, and 21 bases separated the two germline ends. This CDR3 has 15 amino acids. The CDR3 sequence: CASALARARGETQYF. CDR3 nucleotide sequence: TGTGCCAGCGCCCTAGCGCGGGCCCGGGGGGAGACCCAGTACTTC.

This chain links TRBV19 with TRBJ2-7, with 10 bases that match TRBD2. Germline CDR1 LNHDA, CDR2 SQIVND (reference sequence). The CDR3 has 14 amino acids. V lost 7 bases, J lost 6 bases, and 9 bases stayed unmatched. The CDR3 reads CASKDQAGGLEQYF. CDR3 in DNA: TGTGCCAGTAAGGATCAAGCGGGAGGGCTCGAGCAGTACTTC.

The V gene is TRBV7-9, the J gene TRBJ1-2; D gene ambiguous. CDR1 SEHNR and CDR2 FQNEAQ come from the germline V gene (reference sequence). The V and J ends lost 4 bases and 8 bases respectively, with 11 bases between them. This CDR3 has 12 amino acids. The CDR3 loop is CASSSRATGYTF. DNA for the CDR3: TGTGCCAGCAGCTCCCGCGCTACCGGCTACACCTTC.

This clone has only a few counts. The V and J genes are TRBV6-1 and TRBJ1-6; D might be TRBD1 (5 bases). V lost 4 bases and J lost 6, with 13 bases in between. The germline gives CDR1 MNHNS, CDR2 SASEGT. There are 15 residues in the CDR3. The CDR3 region has the DNA TGTGCCAGCAGTGTCCAGGGTCTCGGTAATTCACCCCTCCACTTT. It encodes CASSVQGLGNSPLHF.

The chain has TRBV2 and TRBJ2-7; 8 bases map to TRBD2. Per germline, CDR1 SNHLY and CDR2 FYNNEI. V lost 7 bases and J lost 7; bases outside the gene matches: 6. This CDR3 spans 12 amino acids. The CDR3 region is CASTPGGLEQYF. CDR3 DNA sequence: TGTGCCAGCACCCCGGGGGGGTTAGAGCAGTACTTC.

The chain has TRBV14 and TRBJ1-2; 10 bases match TRBD1. This CDR3 contains 15 residues. Germline values: CDR1 SGHDN, CDR2 FVKESK. V was pared by 3 bases and J by 2 bases, with 3 bases of the junction left unmatched. The CDR3 loop reads CASSQVGQGNYGYTF. The DNA of the CDR3 is TGTGCCAGCAGCCAGGTGGGACAGGGGAACTATGGCTACACCTTC.

This sequence joins TRBV19 and TRBJ1-1, with TRBD1 matching over 7 bases. The CDR3 has 13 amino acids. J lost 1 base, V lost 7 bases, and 3 bases had no gene match. Looked up from germline, CDR1 is LNHDA and CDR2 is SQIVND (reference sequence). Here the CDR3 reads CASMWDRNTEAFF. DNA for the CDR3: TGTGCCAGTATGTGGGACAGGAACACTGAAGCTTTCTTT.

The chain recombines TRBV25-1 with TRBJ2-3; TRBD2 agrees at 8 bases. CDR1 is MGHDK, CDR2 SYGVNS, per germline. The CDR3 spans 17 residues. J lost 3 bases, V lost 1 base, and 9 bases had no gene match. The CDR3: CASSESHSSSGTDTQYF. DNA of the CDR3: TGTGCCAGCAGTGAATCCCACTCATCTAGCGGGACAGATACGCAGTATTTT.

The chain is built from TRBV4-1 and TRBJ2-1; unclear D gene. With 0 bases removed from V and 1 base from J, the gap between germline ends came to 7 bases. Germline CDR1 is MGHRA and CDR2 is YSYEKL. This CDR3 is 15 amino acids long. In nucleotides, the CDR3 is TGCGCCAGCAGCCAAGATTCGGTTTCCTACAATGAGCAGTTCTTC. Translation: CASSQDSVSYNEQFF.

Notes on this clone: The junction and the germline gene differ at one end; a read error may be behind it. V usage is TRBV7-3 and J usage is TRBJ2-3; 11 bases are a match to TRBD2. There are 15 residues in the CDR3. Germline V gives CDR1 SGHTA, CDR2 FQGTGA. As DNA, the CDR3 is TGTGCCAGCAGCCCGGGGACAGGGCGGACTAGCGGGCCGATTTTT. It is translated as CASSPGTGRTSGPIF.

The chain is built from TRBV7-9 and TRBJ1-5; a possible D gene is TRBD1 (5 bases). Germline V gene lookup returns CDR1 SEHNR and CDR2 FQNEAQ (reference sequence). CDR3 length: 13 residues. Trimming left V 5 bases short and J 4 bases short, with 9 bases between. The CDR3 nucleotides read TGTGCCAGCAGCAAGACAGAGAATCAGCCCCAGCATTTT. Translating it yields CASSKTENQPQHF.

CDR3 protein: CASSRLAGTYEQYF. As DNA, the CDR3 is TGTGCCAGCAGCCGACTAGCGGGCACCTACGAGCAGTACTTC. V is TRBV7-6 and J is TRBJ2-7, with 10 bases lining up with TRBD2. CDR3 length: 14 amino acids. Germline lookup yields CDR1 SGHVS and CDR2 FNYEAQ. With 5 bases clipped from V and 2 bases from J, the junction kept 3 bases outside the gene matches.